The entry that follows covers one T cell receptor (beta chain) sequence. This CDR3 spans 17 amino acids. Germline V gene lookup returns CDR1 MGHRA and CDR2 YSYEKL. The record originates from a study of monozygotic twins with inflammatory bowel disease. TCRdb derives one entry per CDR3 protein from the 5' RACE reads, leaving out DNA. In all, the sample yields approximately 200,000 distinct CDR3 sequences. The chain couples TRBV4-1 to TRBJ2-2; TCRdb indicates TRBD1, and absent DNA this call remains unverified. The receptor comes from a human donor with ulcerative colitis or Crohn's disease, or a healthy co-twin of an affected twin (not recorded which). Sequencing was done on a sample of blood. The CDR3 loop is CASSQDPDRENPGELFF.